This TCR beta chain was captured by sequencing in a study of Graves' ophthalmopathy and Graves' hyperthyroidism. Study as a whole: The stable label applied to hyperthyroidism with no ophthalmopathy within 18 months of follow-up. The study's findings and limits: Blood repertoires reportedly contained most expanded thyroid clonotypes above 0.001 frequency. Between ophthalmopathy and stable hyperthyroidism, a 13-signature model drew a separation with around 88% sensitivity and around 80% specificity.

In this sample, this clonotype turned up a few times. No antigen is known for it. In germline, CDR1 is DFQATT, CDR2 SNEGSKA (reference sequence). The V gene end was trimmed by 4 bases and the J gene end by 4 bases; junction bases not matched to a gene: 6. CDR3 length: 13 residues. The authors amplified TCR beta CDR3 regions, and they did so from RNA transcripts for repertoire sequencing. After a first-round RT-PCR with HTBI primers, a second-round multiplex PCR was run. TCRdb independently ran MiXCR on the multiplex PCR reads; one entry per CDR3 protein. The sample consists of over a million distinct CDR3 sequences, less than 45% of them appearing once.

What was sequenced was peripheral blood or thyroid tissue (not recorded which). V and J are TRBV20-1 and TRBJ2-7, with TRBD1 matching 8 bases. The sequence came from an adult man with Graves' hyperthyroidism. CDR3 amino acids: CSATPGTGYEQYF. The CDR3 DNA reads as TGCAGTGCTACCCCTGGGACAGGATACGAGCAGTACTTC.